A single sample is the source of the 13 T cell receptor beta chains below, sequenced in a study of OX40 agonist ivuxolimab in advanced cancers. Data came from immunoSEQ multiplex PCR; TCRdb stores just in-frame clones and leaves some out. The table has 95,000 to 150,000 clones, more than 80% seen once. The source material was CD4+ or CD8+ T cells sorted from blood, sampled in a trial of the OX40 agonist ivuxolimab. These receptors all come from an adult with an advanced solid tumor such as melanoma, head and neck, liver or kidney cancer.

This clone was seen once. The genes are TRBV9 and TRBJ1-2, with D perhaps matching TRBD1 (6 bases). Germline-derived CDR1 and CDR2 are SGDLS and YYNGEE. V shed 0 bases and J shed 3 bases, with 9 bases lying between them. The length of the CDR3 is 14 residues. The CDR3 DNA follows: TGTGCCAGCAGCGTAGCGGGGGCCCACTATGGCTACACCTTC. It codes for CASSVAGAHYGYTF.

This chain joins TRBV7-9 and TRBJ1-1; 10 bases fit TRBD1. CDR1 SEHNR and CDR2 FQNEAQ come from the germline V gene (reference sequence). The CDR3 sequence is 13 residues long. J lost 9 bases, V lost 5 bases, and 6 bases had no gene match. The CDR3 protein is CASSETGGNKAFF. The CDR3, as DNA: TGTGCCAGCAGCGAGACAGGGGGCAATAAAGCTTTCTTT.

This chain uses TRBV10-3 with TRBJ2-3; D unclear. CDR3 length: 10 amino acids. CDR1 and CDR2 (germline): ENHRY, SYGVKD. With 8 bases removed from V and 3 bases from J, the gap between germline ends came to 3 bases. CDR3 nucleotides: TGTGCCATCGGAACAGATACGCAGTATTTT. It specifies CAIGTDTQYF.

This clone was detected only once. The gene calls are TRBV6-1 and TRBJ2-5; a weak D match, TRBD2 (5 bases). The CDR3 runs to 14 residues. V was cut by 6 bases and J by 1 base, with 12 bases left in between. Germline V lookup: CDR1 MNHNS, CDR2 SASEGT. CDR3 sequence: CASSLLGSQETQYF. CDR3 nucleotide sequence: TGTGCCAGCAGCCTACTAGGATCCCAAGAGACCCAGTACTTC.

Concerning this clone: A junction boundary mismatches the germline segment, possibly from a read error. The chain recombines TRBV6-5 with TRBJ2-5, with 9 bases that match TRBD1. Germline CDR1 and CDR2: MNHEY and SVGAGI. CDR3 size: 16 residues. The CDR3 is CASSNSPQGAWETQYF. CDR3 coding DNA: TGTGCCAGCAGTAACTCCCCACAGGGGGCATGGGAGACCCAGTACTTC.

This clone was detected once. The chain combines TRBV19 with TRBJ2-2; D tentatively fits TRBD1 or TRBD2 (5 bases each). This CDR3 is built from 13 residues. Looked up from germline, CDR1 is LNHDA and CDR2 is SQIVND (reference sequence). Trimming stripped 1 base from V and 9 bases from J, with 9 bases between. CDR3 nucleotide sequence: TGTGCCAGTAGTATAGGTGGGGGTCGGGAGCTGTTTTTT. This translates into CASSIGGGRELFF. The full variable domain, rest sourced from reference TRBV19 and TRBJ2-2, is DGGITQSPKYLFRKEGQNVTLSCEQNLNHDAMYWYRQDPGQGLRLIYYSQIVNDFQKGDIAEGYSVSREKKESFPLTVTSAQKNPTAFYLCASSIGGGRELFFGEGSRLTVL.

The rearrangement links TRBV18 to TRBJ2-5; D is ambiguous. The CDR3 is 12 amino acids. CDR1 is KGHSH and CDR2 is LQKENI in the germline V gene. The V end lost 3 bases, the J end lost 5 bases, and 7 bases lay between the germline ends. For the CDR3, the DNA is TGTGCCAGCTCACCGCCCGCCGAGACCCAGTACTTC. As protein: CASSPPAETQYF. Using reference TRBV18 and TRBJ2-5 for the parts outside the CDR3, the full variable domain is NAGVMQNPRHLVRRRGQEARLRCSPMKGHSHVYWYRQLPEEGLKFMVYLQKENIIDESGMPKERFSAEFPKEGPSILRIQQVVRGDSAAYFCASSPPAETQYFGPGTRLLVL.

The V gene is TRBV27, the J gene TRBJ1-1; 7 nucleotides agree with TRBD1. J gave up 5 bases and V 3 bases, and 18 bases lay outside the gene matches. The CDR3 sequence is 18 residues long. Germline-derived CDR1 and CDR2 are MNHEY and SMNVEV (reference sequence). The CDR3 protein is CASSFRPREGARMTEAFF. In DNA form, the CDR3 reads TGTGCCAGCAGTTTTAGGCCCCGGGAGGGGGCAAGGATGACTGAAGCTTTCTTT.

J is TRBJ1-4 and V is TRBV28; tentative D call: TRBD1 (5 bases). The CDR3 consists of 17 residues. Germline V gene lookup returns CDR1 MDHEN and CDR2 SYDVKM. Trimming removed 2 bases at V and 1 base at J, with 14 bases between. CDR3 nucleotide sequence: TGTGCCAGCAGTTTACCCCTTTCGAGGGGAACTAATGAAAAACTGTTTTTT. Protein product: CASSLPLSRGTNEKLFF.

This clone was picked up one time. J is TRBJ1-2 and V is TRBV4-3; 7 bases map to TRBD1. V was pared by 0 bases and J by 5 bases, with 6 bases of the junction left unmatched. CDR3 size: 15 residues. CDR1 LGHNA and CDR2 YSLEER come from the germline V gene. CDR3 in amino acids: CASSQDWGDSYGYTF. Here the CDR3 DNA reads TGCGCCAGCAGCCAAGATTGGGGGGACAGTTATGGCTACACCTTC.

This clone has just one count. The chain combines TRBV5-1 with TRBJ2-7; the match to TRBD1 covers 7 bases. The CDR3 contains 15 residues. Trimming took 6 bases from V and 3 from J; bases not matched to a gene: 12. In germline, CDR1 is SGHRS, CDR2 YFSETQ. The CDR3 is CASTTGAPRDYEQYF. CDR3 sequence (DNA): TGCGCCAGCACTACAGGGGCTCCTCGGGACTACGAGCAGTACTTC.

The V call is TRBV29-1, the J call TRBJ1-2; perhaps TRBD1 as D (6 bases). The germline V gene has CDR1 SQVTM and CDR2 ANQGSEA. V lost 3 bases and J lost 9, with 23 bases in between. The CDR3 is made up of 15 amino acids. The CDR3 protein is CSVEERDTSIYRYTF. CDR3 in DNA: TGCAGCGTTGAGGAACGGGACACCTCGATCTACCGCTACACCTTC.

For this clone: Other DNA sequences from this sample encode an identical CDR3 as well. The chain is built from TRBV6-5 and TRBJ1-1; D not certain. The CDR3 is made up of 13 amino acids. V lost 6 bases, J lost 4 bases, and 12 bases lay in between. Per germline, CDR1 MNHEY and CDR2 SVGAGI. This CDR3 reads CASSYGLSTEAFF. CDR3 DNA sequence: TGTGCCAGCAGCTACGGGCTAAGCACTGAAGCTTTCTTT.